This TCR beta chain was identified during a study of CD8 T cells in ankylosing spondylitis. Study-wide results and caveats: Disease-linked clones bore a CD8+ phenotype and were relatively rare in peripheral blood.

Germline loops: CDR1 KGHSH, CDR2 LQKENI. V lost 1 base to trimming and J lost 7 bases, with 14 bases between them. The CDR3 runs 16 residues. With molecular barcodes, quantitative 5'-RACE was used to make the TCR beta libraries. TCRdb reprocessed the 5' RACE reads with MiXCR, giving one entry per CDR3 protein. Found here are about 130,000 distinct CDR3 sequences, 7.3% of them singletons; the top ten hold about an eighth. This clonotype appeared a few times. Its antigen is unidentified. This chain uses TRBV18 with TRBJ1-6, with TRBD1 as a possible D gene (5 bases). The TCR was taken from a female donor with ankylosing spondylitis or in good health (not recorded which). The sample taken for sequencing was blood, either unsorted or a sorted T cell fraction (not recorded which). In nucleotides, the CDR3 is TGTGCCAGCTCACCACTCCCCGGCGGGGACAATTCACCCCTCCACTTT. Protein sequence: CASSPLPGGDNSPLHF.